These 28 T cell receptor beta chains were all obtained from the same sample, sequenced in a study of blood T cell repertoires in COVID-19 (dated by TCRdb to the early 2020s). The receptor library was made with the immunoSEQ multiplex PCR assay. TCRdb limited this immuneACCESS table to in-frame rearrangements with V and J called. A share of clones is missing; checked studies link under half to unresolved V genes, and the rest is unexplained. A total of about 140,000 clones appear in this sample, 84% of them only once. Clones ranked in the top ten supply around 9% of the sample. Sequencing input: peripheral blood. These receptors came from a young man with COVID-19, enrolled during active disease.

V and J are TRBV27 and TRBJ2-3; TRBD2 aligns across 10 bases. J was trimmed by 5 bases and V by 6 bases; bases with no gene match: 8. The CDR3 contains 15 residues. Germline V lookup: CDR1 MNHEY, CDR2 SMNVEV (reference sequence). CDR3 region: CASRFRTSGGDTQYF. The CDR3 DNA is TGTGCCAGCAGATTCCGGACTAGCGGAGGAGATACGCAGTATTTT.

The chain joins TRBV19 to TRBJ1-5, with a weak D call TRBD1 (6 bases). Germline CDR1 LNHDA, CDR2 SQIVND (reference sequence). The CDR3 runs 14 residues. V lost 3 bases and J 7 bases, leaving 13 bases between the germline ends. The CDR3 here is CASSIAAGDQPQHF. The CDR3 DNA sequence: TGTGCCAGTAGTATTGCGGCAGGGGACCAGCCCCAGCATTTT. The full variable domain, completed using reference TRBV19 and TRBJ1-5, is DGGITQSPKYLFRKEGQNVTLSCEQNLNHDAMYWYRQDPGQGLRLIYYSQIVNDFQKGDIAEGYSVSREKKESFPLTVTSAQKNPTAFYLCASSIAAGDQPQHFGDGTRLSIL.

The chain carries TRBV3-1 (or the pseudogene TRBV3-2) and TRBJ2-7; 8 bases are shared with TRBD2. J was trimmed by 7 bases and V by 6 bases; bases with no gene match: 2. The CDR3 length is 11 residues. Looked up from germline, CDR1 is LGHDT and CDR2 is YNNKEL (reference sequence). The CDR3 reads CASSRGGEQYF. The CDR3, as DNA: TGTGCCAGCAGTCGCGGGGGGGAGCAGTACTTC.

V is TRBV30 and J is TRBJ2-3; perhaps TRBD2 as D (6 bases). Germline lookup yields CDR1 GTSNPN and CDR2 SVGIG (reference sequence). Trimming removed 2 bases from V and 1 base from J, with 10 bases in between. CDR3 size: 14 residues. The DNA of the CDR3 is TGTGCCTGGAGTAGGGGAGGAGGCACAGATACGCAGTATTTT. Translating it yields CAWSRGGGTDTQYF.

V is TRBV4-3 and J is TRBJ2-7; D is perhaps TRBD2 (5 bases). CDR1 and CDR2 from the germline V gene are LGHNA and YSLEER. The V end was cut by 1 base, the J end by 2 bases, with 18 bases between. This CDR3 has 17 amino acids. The CDR3 is CASSQALGEADPYEQYF. Here the CDR3 DNA reads TGCGCCAGCAGCCAAGCCCTTGGGGAAGCGGATCCCTACGAGCAGTACTTC.

The V gene is TRBV28, the J gene TRBJ2-1, with TRBD1 identical over 7 bases. The CDR3 spans 14 residues. In germline, CDR1 is MDHEN, CDR2 SYDVKM. V gave up 6 bases and J gave up 4 bases; unmatched junction bases: 6. The CDR3 here is CASRSDRRYNEQFF. CDR3 DNA: TGTGCCAGCAGATCGGACAGGAGATACAATGAGCAGTTCTTC.

CDR3 loop: CASSSYKATTYNEQFF. Written as DNA, the CDR3 is TGTGCCAGCAGTTCCTACAAGGCCACTACCTACAATGAGCAGTTCTTC. This chain connects TRBV27 to TRBJ2-1; D not resolved. This CDR3 comprises 16 residues. Germline-derived CDR1 and CDR2 are MNHEY and SMNVEV (reference sequence). The V and J ends lost 4 bases and 2 bases respectively, with 15 bases between them.

The rearrangement links TRBV9 to TRBJ1-2; TRBD1 might be the D (5 bases). This CDR3 contains 15 residues. V was trimmed by 0 bases and J by 8 bases, leaving 17 bases between them. The germline CDR1 and CDR2 sequences are SGDLS and YYNGEE. This chain's CDR3 is CASSVEAGTTGGYTF. CDR3 DNA: TGTGCCAGCAGCGTAGAGGCAGGGACTACCGGGGGCTACACCTTC.

The chain couples TRBV12-3 or TRBV12-4 to TRBJ1-2; no definite D call. This CDR3 contains 12 residues. Trimming removed 4 bases from V and 4 bases from J, with 7 bases in between. In nucleotides, the CDR3 is TGTGCCAGCAGTTCTGGCTTCTATGGCTACACCTTC. Residues: CASSSGFYGYTF.

The chain couples TRBV28 to TRBJ1-2; the D is unclear. V lost 1 base and J lost 3, with 6 bases in between. Germline V gene sequence: CDR1 MDHEN, CDR2 SYDVKM. The CDR3 consists of 13 residues. CDR3 sequence: CASSLSGDYGYTF. The CDR3 DNA sequence: TGTGCCAGCAGTTTATCGGGTGACTATGGCTACACCTTC.

V is TRBV28 and J is TRBJ2-3; no reliable D call. Germline V gene data show CDR1 as MDHEN and CDR2 as SYDVKM. Trimming took off 7 bases at V and 12 bases at J, with 11 bases between the two ends. This CDR3 region has 10 residues. The CDR3 sequence: CASNINPQYF. As DNA, the CDR3 is TGTGCCAGCAACATTAACCCCCAGTATTTT.

The V and J genes are TRBV28 and TRBJ2-4; possible D gene TRBD1, 6 bases. CDR3 length equals 14 residues. V gave up 4 bases and J gave up 1 base, with 8 bases separating them. Germline CDR1 MDHEN, CDR2 SYDVKM. The CDR3: CASSSQGAKNIQYF. In nucleotides, the CDR3 is TGTGCCAGCAGTTCCCAGGGGGCCAAAAACATTCAGTACTTC.

The table lists this clone with a few counts. The chain combines TRBV6-6 with TRBJ1-4; 7 bases agree with TRBD1. Trimming at V came to 7 bases and at J to 3 bases, leaving 5 bases not matched to a gene. Germline V gives CDR1 MNHNY, CDR2 SVGAGI (reference sequence). This CDR3 has 14 amino acids. The CDR3 DNA sequence: TGTGCCAGCACCCTGGGACAGCCTAATGAAAAACTGTTTTTT. As protein: CASTLGQPNEKLFF.

The chain is built from TRBV25-1 and TRBJ2-1; D remains unclear. V shed 2 bases and J shed 9 bases, with 17 bases lying between them. The germline CDR1 and CDR2 sequences are MGHDK and SYGVNS. This CDR3 has 15 amino acids. This CDR3 reads CASSERGRYGSEQFF. As DNA, the CDR3 is TGTGCCAGCAGTGAAAGAGGAAGGTATGGTTCTGAGCAGTTCTTC.

This chain joins TRBV30 and TRBJ2-7; D is ambiguous. The CDR3 runs to 11 residues. Trimming left V 4 bases short and J 5 bases short, with 9 bases between. Germline loops: CDR1 GTSNPN, CDR2 SVGIG (reference sequence). The CDR3 bases are TGTGCCTGGACCCTGGGCCACGAGCAGTACTTC. This sequence encodes CAWTLGHEQYF.

The chain recombines TRBV4-1 with TRBJ1-4; D unresolved. CDR1 and CDR2 from the germline V gene are MGHRA and YSYEKL. Between the trimmed V and J ends, which lost 0 bases and 2 bases, there was a span of 16 bases. The CDR3 is 18 amino acids. CDR3 DNA sequence: TGCGCCAGCAGCCAAGAAGGGTGGCCGGCGGGGACTAATGAAAAACTGTTTTTT. Translating gives CASSQEGWPAGTNEKLFF.

This chain's CDR3 is CASSSQGWKGGYTF. In DNA, the CDR3 is TGTGCCAGCAGCTCACAGGGGTGGAAGGGTGGCTACACCTTC. The chain has TRBV11-2 and TRBJ1-2; 7 positions agree with TRBD1. Per the germline V gene, CDR1 is SGHAT and CDR2 is FQNNGV. The CDR3 totals 14 residues. The V and J ends lost 4 bases and 7 bases, in that order; junction bases with no gene match: 9.

This clone has only one observation. The sample contains more than one DNA sequence encoding this CDR3. This chain uses TRBV2 with TRBJ2-7; D perhaps matches TRBD1 (6 bases). The CDR3 loop spans 14 amino acids. Trimming cost V 3 bases and J 2 bases, with 11 bases left between them. From germline, CDR1 is SNHLY and CDR2 FYNNEI. The CDR3 bases are TGTGCCAGCAGTGACCTCGGGACAACCTACGAGCAGTACTTC. Its translation is CASSDLGTTYEQYF.

The chain links TRBV12-5 to TRBJ2-1; D is possibly TRBD2 (7 bases). This CDR3 has 16 residues. The germline V gene encodes CDR1 LGHNT and CDR2 FRNRAP. Trimming pared 5 bases from V and 2 bases from J, leaving 16 bases between. As DNA, the CDR3 is TGTGCTAGTGGTACCCCGGGGGCGGGGGCCTACAATGAGCAGTTCTTC. Protein product: CASGTPGAGAYNEQFF.

This rearrangement joins TRBV7-2 to TRBJ2-1; 10 bases align to TRBD2. The J segment lost 9 bases and the V segment lost 5 bases, leaving 10 bases of the junction unmatched. CDR1 SGHTA and CDR2 FQGNSA come from the germline V gene. The CDR3 sequence is 15 residues long. The CDR3 DNA reads as TGTGCCAGCAGCCTACTGCCTAGCGGGAGATCTGAGCAGTTCTTC. As protein: CASSLLPSGRSEQFF.

The chain recombines TRBV28 with TRBJ2-3, with 8 positions matching TRBD2. Looked up from germline, CDR1 is MDHEN and CDR2 is SYDVKM. The CDR3 runs 12 residues. The J segment lost 11 bases and the V segment lost 3 bases, leaving 4 bases of the junction unmatched. The chain's CDR3 is CASSLFGGEQYF. CDR3 nucleotide sequence: TGTGCCAGCAGTTTGTTCGGGGGGGAGCAGTATTTT.

The gene calls are TRBV4-1 and TRBJ2-5, with D possibly matching TRBD1 (5 bases). With 3 bases removed from V and 2 bases from J, the gap between germline ends came to 10 bases. The germline gives CDR1 MGHRA, CDR2 YSYEKL. CDR3 length: 14 amino acids. CDR3 protein: CASSQGLGQETQYF. The DNA of the CDR3 is TGCGCCAGCAGCCAGGGGCTGGGGCAAGAGACCCAGTACTTC.

The chain carries TRBV30 and TRBJ1-1, with 8 bases fitting TRBD1. V dropped 4 bases and J dropped 7; count of bases not matched to a gene: 2. CDR3 length: 11 residues. Germline-derived CDR1 and CDR2 are GTSNPN and SVGIG (reference sequence). The CDR3 nucleotides are TGTGCCTGGAACGACAGGGGTGAAGCTTTCTTT. It translates to CAWNDRGEAFF.

The V gene is TRBV19, the J gene TRBJ2-3, with no clear D. Germline V CDR1 and CDR2: LNHDA, SQIVND (reference sequence). V was pared by 3 bases and J by 3 bases, with 13 bases between. The CDR3 spans 15 residues. The CDR3 nucleotides read TGTGCCAGTAGTATTGGGTCGGGTGGGACAGATACGCAGTATTTT. This sequence encodes CASSIGSGGTDTQYF.

The V gene is TRBV29-1, the J gene TRBJ2-7, with 9 bases identical to TRBD1. The CDR3 has 19 amino acids. Germline trimming cut 4 bases from V and 3 bases from J; bases unmatched to any gene: 22. Germline V gene lookup returns CDR1 SQVTM and CDR2 ANQGSEA. The CDR3 loop reads CSVVRYPTGGAGSGYEQYF. Written as DNA, the CDR3 is TGCAGCGTTGTGAGGTACCCTACAGGGGGCGCAGGTTCTGGCTACGAGCAGTACTTC.

V is TRBV19 and J is TRBJ1-3, with 9 bases identical to TRBD1. This CDR3 region has 17 residues. Germline loops: CDR1 LNHDA, CDR2 SQIVND (reference sequence). Unmatched junction bases numbered 9, after V lost 6 bases and J lost 0 bases. CDR3 residues: CASRFSGTGYSGNTIYF. The CDR3 DNA reads TGTGCCAGTAGATTCTCCGGGACAGGGTACTCTGGAAACACCATATATTTT.

The gene calls are TRBV9 and TRBJ2-1, with 7 bases aligning to TRBD1. The CDR3 has 15 amino acids. Germline assignment: CDR1 SGDLS and CDR2 YYNGEE. V shed 3 bases and J 2 bases; nucleotides not matched to a gene: 5. DNA for the CDR3: TGTGCCAGCAGCGCAGACAGGGCGACCTACAATGAGCAGTTCTTC. Residues: CASSADRATYNEQFF.

This CDR3 reads CASSYWTGGGGTEAFF. CDR3 bases: TGTGCCAGCAGTTACTGGACAGGGGGCGGAGGGACTGAAGCTTTCTTT. V is TRBV6-2 or TRBV6-3 and J is TRBJ1-1; 11 positions match TRBD1. This CDR3 has 16 amino acids. Germline assignment: CDR1 MNHEY and CDR2 SVGEGT. V dropped 1 base and J dropped 5; count of bases not matched to a gene: 6.